This TCR beta chain was captured in a study of blood T cells in healthy people across ages. Germline V gene sequence: CDR1 MNHEY, CDR2 SVGEGT. There are 13 residues in the CDR3. Trimming cost V 8 bases and J 10 bases, with 18 bases left between them. The authors ran a second PCR of about 6 to 11 cycles using a sample-barcoded 5' primer and a J-beta primer mix. Using its own MiXCR run on the 5' RACE reads, TCRdb lists one record per CDR3 protein. Of under 2,000,000 distinct CDR3 sequences in the sample, roughly 52% were seen once. This rearrangement joins TRBV6-2 or TRBV6-3 to TRBJ2-1; D call uncertain. Sequences were obtained from blood. The source of this sequence is a woman aged 40 to 50 in good health. CDR3 in amino acids: CASSLIPTWEQFF. The CDR3 region has the DNA TGTGCCAGCTCCCTGATCCCCACTTGGGAGCAGTTCTTC.